This TCR beta chain was documented in a study of shared clonotypes between healthy human individuals. Whole-study context: Every donor yielded three CD4 naive, three CD4 memory, two CD8 naive and one CD8 memory plate.

This table comes from immunoSEQ multiplex PCR, and its TCRdb copy is limited to in-frame clones, with some not included. The repertoire holds fewer than 850,000 clones, with about 90% as singletons. Germline V lookup: CDR1 SQVTM, CDR2 ANQGSEA. J lost 3 bases, V lost 4 bases, and 10 bases had no gene match. The CDR3 has 15 amino acids. Sequencing input: memory CD8+ T cells from PBMCs. Noted subset: CD45RO+ cells pooled with CCR7-negative TemRA cells. The sequence was obtained from a man between 18 and 35 years old in good health. Some clones in this sample may be carry-over from other donors' samples. This rearrangement joins TRBV29-1 to TRBJ2-7; the match to TRBD1 covers 9 bases. CDR3 sequence (DNA): TGCAGCGTTGTGCCCAGTGGGGACAGGGTCTACGAGCAGTACTTC. This encodes CSVVPSGDRVYEQYF.